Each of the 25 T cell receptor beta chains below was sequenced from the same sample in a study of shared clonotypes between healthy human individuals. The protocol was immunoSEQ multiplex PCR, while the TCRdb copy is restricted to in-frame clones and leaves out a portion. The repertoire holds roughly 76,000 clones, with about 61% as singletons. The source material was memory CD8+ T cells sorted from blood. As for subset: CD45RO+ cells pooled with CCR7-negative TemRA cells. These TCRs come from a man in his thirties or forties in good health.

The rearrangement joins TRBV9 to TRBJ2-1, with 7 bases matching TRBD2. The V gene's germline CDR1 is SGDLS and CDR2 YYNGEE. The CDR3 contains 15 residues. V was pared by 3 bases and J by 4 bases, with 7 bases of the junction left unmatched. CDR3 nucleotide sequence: TGTGCCAGCAGCGATACACTAGCGACTTACAATGAGCAGTTCTTC. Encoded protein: CASSDTLATYNEQFF.

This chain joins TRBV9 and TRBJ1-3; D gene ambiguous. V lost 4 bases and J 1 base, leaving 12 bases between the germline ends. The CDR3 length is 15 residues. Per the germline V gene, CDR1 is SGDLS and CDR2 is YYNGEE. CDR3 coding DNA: TGTGCCAGCAGCCCCCAAGTAGATTCTGGAAACACCATATATTTT. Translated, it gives CASSPQVDSGNTIYF.

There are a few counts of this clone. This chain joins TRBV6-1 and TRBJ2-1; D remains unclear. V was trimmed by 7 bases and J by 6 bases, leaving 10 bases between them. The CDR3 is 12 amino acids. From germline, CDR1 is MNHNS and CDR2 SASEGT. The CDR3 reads CASTRWPNEQFF. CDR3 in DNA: TGTGCCAGCACCAGATGGCCCAATGAGCAGTTCTTC.

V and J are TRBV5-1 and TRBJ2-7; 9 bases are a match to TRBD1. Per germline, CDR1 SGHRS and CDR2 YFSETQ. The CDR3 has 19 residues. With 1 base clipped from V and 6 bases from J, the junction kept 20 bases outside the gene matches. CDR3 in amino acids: CASSLWSGGRGTGSSEQYF. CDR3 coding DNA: TGCGCCAGCAGCTTGTGGTCTGGAGGACGAGGGACAGGGTCGAGCGAGCAGTACTTC.

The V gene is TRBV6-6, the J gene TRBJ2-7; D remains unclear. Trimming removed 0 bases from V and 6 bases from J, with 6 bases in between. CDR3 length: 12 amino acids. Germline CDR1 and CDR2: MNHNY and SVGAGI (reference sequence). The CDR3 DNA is TGTGCCAGCAGTTACTCCAGGCTCGAGCAGTACTTC. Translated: CASSYSRLEQYF.

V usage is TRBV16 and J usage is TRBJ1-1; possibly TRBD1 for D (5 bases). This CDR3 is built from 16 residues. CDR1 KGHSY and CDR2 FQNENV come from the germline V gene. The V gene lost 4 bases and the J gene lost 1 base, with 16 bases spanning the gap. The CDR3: CASSPRPSGWNTEAFF. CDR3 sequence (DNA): TGTGCCAGCAGCCCCAGGCCTTCAGGGTGGAACACTGAAGCTTTCTTT.

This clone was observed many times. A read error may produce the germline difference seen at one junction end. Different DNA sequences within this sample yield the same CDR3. In nucleotides, the CDR3 is TGTGCCAGCAGTTTAGGAGGACAGGGGTTAGAGACCCAGTACTTC. It specifies CASSLGGQGLETQYF. The chain couples TRBV7-9 to TRBJ2-5; the match to TRBD1 covers 9 bases. Germline CDR1 reads SEHNR; CDR2 reads FQNEAQ (reference sequence). This CDR3 comprises 15 residues.

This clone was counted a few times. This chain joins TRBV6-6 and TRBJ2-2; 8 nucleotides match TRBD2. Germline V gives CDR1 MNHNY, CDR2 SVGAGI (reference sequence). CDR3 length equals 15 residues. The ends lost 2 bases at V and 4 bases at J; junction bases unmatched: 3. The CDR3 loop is CASSYERESTGELFF. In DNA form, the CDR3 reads TGTGCCAGCAGTTACGAGCGGGAGAGCACCGGGGAGCTGTTTTTT.

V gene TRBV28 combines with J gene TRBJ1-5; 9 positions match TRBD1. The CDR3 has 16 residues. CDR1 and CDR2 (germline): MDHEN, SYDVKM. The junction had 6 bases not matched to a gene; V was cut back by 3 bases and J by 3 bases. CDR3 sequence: CASSFWDRVDNQPQHF. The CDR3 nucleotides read TGTGCCAGCAGTTTCTGGGACAGGGTAGACAATCAGCCCCAGCATTTT. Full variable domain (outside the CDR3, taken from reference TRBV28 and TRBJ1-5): DVKVTQSSRYLVKRTGEKVFLECVQDMDHENMFWYRQDPGLGLRLIYFSYDVKMKEKGDIPEGYSVSREKKERFSLILESASTNQTSMYLCASSFWDRVDNQPQHFGDGTRLSIL.

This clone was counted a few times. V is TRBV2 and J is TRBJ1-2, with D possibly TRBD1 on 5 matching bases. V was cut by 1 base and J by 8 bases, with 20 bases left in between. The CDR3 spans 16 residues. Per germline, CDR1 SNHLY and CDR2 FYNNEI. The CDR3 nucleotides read TGTGCCAGCAGTGAAGGTCGGGGGAGGACTAACGAGGGCTACACCTTC. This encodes CASSEGRGRTNEGYTF.

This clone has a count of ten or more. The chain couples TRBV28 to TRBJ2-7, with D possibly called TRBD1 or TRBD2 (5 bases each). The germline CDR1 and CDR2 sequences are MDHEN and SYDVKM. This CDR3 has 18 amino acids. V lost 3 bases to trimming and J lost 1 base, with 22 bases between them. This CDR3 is CASSFVAEGEFGSYEQYF. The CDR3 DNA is TGTGCCAGCAGTTTTGTTGCCGAAGGGGAGTTCGGTTCCTACGAGCAGTACTTC.

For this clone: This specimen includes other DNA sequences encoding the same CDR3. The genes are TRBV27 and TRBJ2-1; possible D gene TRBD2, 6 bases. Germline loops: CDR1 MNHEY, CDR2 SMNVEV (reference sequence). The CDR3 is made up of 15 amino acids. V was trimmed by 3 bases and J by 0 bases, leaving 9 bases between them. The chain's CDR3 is CASSFTGSSYNEQFF. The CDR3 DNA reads TGTGCCAGCAGTTTTACCGGGAGCTCCTACAATGAGCAGTTCTTC.

In DNA form, the CDR3 reads TGTGCCAGCAGTTTAGCGACAAGCTCCTACGAGCAGTACTTC. This translates into CASSLATSSYEQYF. V is TRBV6-1 and J is TRBJ2-7, with D perhaps TRBD2 (5 bases). This CDR3 is built from 14 residues. Germline V gene data show CDR1 as MNHNS and CDR2 as SASEGT. The ends were cut back, 5 bases at V and 0 bases at J, with 11 bases in the middle.

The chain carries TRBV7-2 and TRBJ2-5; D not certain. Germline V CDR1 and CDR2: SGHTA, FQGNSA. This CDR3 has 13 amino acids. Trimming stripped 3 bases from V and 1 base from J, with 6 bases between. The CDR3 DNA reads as TGTGCCAGCAGCTTCTGGGCCCAAGAGACCCAGTACTTC. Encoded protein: CASSFWAQETQYF.

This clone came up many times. For the CDR3, the DNA is TGTGCCAGTAGTATGGGAATAGCGGAAGGCTACGAGCAGTACTTC. Amino acid sequence: CASSMGIAEGYEQYF. This rearrangement joins TRBV19 to TRBJ2-7; D is possibly TRBD2 (6 bases). The CDR3 covers 15 residues. Deletions cut 3 bases from V and 3 bases from J, with 15 bases between. Germline CDR1 LNHDA, CDR2 SQIVND (reference sequence).

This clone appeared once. CDR3 DNA sequence: TGCGCCAGCAGTGGACAGGGGCCCGGGGAGCTGTTTTTT. Translated: CASSGQGPGELFF. The V gene is TRBV5-1, the J gene TRBJ2-2, with TRBD1 identical over 9 bases. CDR3 length: 13 amino acids. From germline, CDR1 is SGHRS and CDR2 YFSETQ. V dropped 5 bases and J dropped 6; count of bases not matched to a gene: 2.

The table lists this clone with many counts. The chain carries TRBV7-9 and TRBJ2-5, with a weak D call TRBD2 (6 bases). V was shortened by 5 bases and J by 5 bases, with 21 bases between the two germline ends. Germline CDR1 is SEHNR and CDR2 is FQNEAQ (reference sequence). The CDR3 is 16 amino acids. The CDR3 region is CASSNPREETRETQYF. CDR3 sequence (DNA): TGTGCCAGCAGCAACCCTAGGGAAGAGACTAGGGAGACCCAGTACTTC.

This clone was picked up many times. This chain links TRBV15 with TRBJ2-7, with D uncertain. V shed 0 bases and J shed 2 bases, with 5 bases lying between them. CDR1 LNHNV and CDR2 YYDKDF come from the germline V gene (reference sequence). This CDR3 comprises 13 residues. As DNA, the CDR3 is TGTGCCACCAGCAGAGATCAAACCTACGAGCAGTACTTC. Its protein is CATSRDQTYEQYF.

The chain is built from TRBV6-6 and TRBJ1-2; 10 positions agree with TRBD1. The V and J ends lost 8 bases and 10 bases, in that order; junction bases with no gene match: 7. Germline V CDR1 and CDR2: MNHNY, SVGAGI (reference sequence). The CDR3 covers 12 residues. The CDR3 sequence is CASGRTGGFYTF. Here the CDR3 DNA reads TGTGCCAGCGGCCGGACAGGGGGTTTCTACACCTTC.

The CDR3 reads CSAGAGANVLTF. CDR3 nucleotides: TGCAGCGCAGGGGCGGGGGCCAACGTCCTGACTTTC. The chain has TRBV29-1 and TRBJ2-6; the D gene is possibly TRBD1 (6 bases). The CDR3 loop spans 12 amino acids. Trimming shortened V by 7 bases and J by 4 bases, and 8 bases separated the two germline ends. Germline CDR1 and CDR2: SQVTM and ANQGSEA.

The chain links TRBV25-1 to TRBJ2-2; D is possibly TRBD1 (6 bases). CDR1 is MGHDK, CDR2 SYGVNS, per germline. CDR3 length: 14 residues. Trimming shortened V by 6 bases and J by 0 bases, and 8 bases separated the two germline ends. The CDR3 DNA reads TGTGCCAGCAGACAGGGATCGAACACCGGGGAGCTGTTTTTT. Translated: CASRQGSNTGELFF. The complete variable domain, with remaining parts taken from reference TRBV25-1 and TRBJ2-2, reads EADIYQTPRYLVIGTGKKITLECSQTMGHDKMYWYQQDPGMELHLIHYSYGVNSTEKGDLSSESTVSRIRTEHFPLTLESARPSHTSQYLCASRQGSNTGELFFGEGSRLTVL.

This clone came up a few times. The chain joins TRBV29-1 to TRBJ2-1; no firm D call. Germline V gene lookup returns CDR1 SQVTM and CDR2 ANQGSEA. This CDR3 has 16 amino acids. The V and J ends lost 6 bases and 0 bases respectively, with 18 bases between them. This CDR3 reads CSVGWVEQSSYNEQFF. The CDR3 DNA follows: TGCAGCGTGGGTTGGGTAGAACAGAGCTCCTACAATGAGCAGTTCTTC.

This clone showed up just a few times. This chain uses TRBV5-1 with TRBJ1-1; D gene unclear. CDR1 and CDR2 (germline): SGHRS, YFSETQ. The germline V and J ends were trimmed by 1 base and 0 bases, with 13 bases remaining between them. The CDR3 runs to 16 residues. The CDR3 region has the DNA TGCGCCAGCAGCTTGCAGACACGAGTTCTGAACACTGAAGCTTTCTTT. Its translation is CASSLQTRVLNTEAFF.

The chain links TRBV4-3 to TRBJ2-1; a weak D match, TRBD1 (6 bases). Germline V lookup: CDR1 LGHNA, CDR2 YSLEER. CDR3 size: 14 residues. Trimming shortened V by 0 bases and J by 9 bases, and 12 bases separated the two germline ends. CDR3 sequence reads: CASSQDIGQIEQFF. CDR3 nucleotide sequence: TGCGCCAGCAGCCAAGATATTGGACAGATTGAGCAGTTCTTC.

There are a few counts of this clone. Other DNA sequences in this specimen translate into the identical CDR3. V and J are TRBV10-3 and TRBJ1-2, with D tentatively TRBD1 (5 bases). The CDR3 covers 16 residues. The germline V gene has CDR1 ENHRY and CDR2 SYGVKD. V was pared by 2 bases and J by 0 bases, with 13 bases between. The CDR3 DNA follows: TGTGCCATCAGTGAGGGGAGGGGACGAGCTAACTATGGCTACACCTTC. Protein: CAISEGRGRANYGYTF.